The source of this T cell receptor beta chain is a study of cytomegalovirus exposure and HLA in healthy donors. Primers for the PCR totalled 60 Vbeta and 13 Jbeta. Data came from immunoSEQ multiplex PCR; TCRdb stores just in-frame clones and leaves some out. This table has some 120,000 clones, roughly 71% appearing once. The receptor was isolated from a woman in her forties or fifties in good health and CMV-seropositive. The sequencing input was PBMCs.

The CDR3 sequence: CASSEARAYEQYF. The CDR3 DNA is TGCGCCAGCAGTGAGGCCAGGGCCTACGAGCAGTACTTC. This sequence joins TRBV10-2 and TRBJ2-7, with a possible D match to TRBD1 (5 bases). Trimming took off 2 bases at V and 2 bases at J, with 7 bases between the two ends. Germline V gives CDR1 WSHSY, CDR2 SAAADI. CDR3 length: 13 residues.